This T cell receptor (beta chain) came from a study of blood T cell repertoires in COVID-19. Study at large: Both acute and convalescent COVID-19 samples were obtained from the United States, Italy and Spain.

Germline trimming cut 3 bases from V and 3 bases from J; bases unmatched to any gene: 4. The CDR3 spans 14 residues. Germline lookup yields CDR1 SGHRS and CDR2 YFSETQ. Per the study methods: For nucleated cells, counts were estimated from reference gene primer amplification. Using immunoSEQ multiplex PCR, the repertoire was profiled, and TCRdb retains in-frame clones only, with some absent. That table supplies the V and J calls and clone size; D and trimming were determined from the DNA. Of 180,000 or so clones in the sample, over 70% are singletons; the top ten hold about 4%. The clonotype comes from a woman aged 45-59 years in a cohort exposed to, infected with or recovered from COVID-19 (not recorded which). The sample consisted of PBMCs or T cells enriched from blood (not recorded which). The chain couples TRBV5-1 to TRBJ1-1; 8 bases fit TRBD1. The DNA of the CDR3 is TGCGCCAGCAGCTCAGGGGGCTCGGACACTGAAGCTTTCTTT. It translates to CASSSGGSDTEAFF. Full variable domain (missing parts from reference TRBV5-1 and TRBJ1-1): KAGVTQTPRYLIKTRGQQVTLSCSPISGHRSVSWYQQTPGQGLQFLFEYFSETQRNKGNFPGRFSGRQFSNSRSEMNVSTLELGDSALYLCASSSGGSDTEAFFGQGTRLTVV.